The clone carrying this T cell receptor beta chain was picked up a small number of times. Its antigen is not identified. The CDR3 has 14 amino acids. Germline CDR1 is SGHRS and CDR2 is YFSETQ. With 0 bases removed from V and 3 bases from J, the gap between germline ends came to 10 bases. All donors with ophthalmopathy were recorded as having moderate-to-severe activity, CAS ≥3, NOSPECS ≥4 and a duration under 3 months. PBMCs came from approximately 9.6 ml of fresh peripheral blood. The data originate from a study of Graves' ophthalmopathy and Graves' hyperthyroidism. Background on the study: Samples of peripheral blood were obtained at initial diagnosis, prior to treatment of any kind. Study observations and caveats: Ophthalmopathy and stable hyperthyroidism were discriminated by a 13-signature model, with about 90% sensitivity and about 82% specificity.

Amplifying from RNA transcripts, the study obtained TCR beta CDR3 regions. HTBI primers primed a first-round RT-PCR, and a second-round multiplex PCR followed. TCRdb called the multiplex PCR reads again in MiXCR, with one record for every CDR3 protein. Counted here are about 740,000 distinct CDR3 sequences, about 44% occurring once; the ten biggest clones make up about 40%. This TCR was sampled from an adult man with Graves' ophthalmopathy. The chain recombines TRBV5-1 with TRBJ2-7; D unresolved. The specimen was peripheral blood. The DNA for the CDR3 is TGCGCCAGCAGCTTGGAACCCCAGAGCTACGAGCAGTACTTC. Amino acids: CASSLEPQSYEQYF.